These 20 T cell receptor beta chains originate from one sample sequenced in a study of T cell responses to AZD1222 COVID-19 vaccine. Libraries were prepared by immunoSEQ multiplex PCR; TCRdb keeps only in-frame clonotypes and omits some of them. The sample lists 150,000 to 200,000 clones; 75% to 95% were seen once. Specimen: peripheral blood, collected on day 0 of AZD1222 vaccination. The receptors here all came from an adult in good health.

This chain connects TRBV6-5 to TRBJ2-3; D is unclear. This CDR3 comprises 15 residues. The V and J ends lost 1 base and 0 bases respectively, with 8 bases between them. Per germline, CDR1 MNHEY and CDR2 SVGAGI. For the CDR3, the DNA is TGTGCCAGCAGTTACTTTACTTCTAGCACAGATACGCAGTATTTT. Its translation: CASSYFTSSTDTQYF.

This clone was found once. V gene TRBV4-3 combines with J gene TRBJ1-3, with D hard to call. Trimming shortened V by 4 bases and J by 3 bases, and 13 bases separated the two germline ends. This CDR3 has 15 residues. CDR1 LGHNA and CDR2 YSLEER come from the germline V gene. The DNA for the CDR3 is TGCGCCAGCAGCCTATCTTCGGACGTTGGAAACACCATATATTTT. It yields the protein CASSLSSDVGNTIYF.

The chain has TRBV9 and TRBJ1-3; the D is unclear. The V gene lost 0 bases and the J gene lost 2 bases, with 6 bases spanning the gap. There are 14 residues in the CDR3. The germline V gene has CDR1 SGDLS and CDR2 YYNGEE. The CDR3 sequence: CASSVATAGNTIYF. The CDR3 nucleotides are TGTGCCAGCAGCGTAGCAACAGCTGGAAACACCATATATTTT.

About this clone itself: At one end the junction does not follow the germline gene, possibly because of a read error. At the DNA level, this CDR3 is encoded by other sequences in the same sample as well. The chain combines TRBV6-2 or TRBV6-3 with TRBJ2-7; the match to TRBD2 covers 7 bases. Germline CDR1 and CDR2: MNHEY and SVGEGT. The CDR3 has 14 residues. For the CDR3, the DNA is TGTGCCAGCAGTAACTCCGGGGGGTCCTACGAGCAGTACTTC. Amino acids: CASSNSGGSYEQYF.

This clone was detected once. The chain's CDR3 is CASSLQGADNSPLHF. CDR3 DNA sequence: TGTGCCAGCAGCCTCCAGGGGGCAGATAATTCACCCCTCCACTTT. V is TRBV9 and J is TRBJ1-6; 8 bases match TRBD1. After removal of 4 bases from V and 5 bases from J, the junction contained 5 bases not matched to a gene. The CDR3 has 15 amino acids. Looked up from germline, CDR1 is SGDLS and CDR2 is YYNGEE.

The chain couples TRBV7-9 to TRBJ2-3, with 8 bases lining up with TRBD2. With V trimmed by 5 bases and J by 4 bases, 11 bases remained unmatched. Germline loops: CDR1 SEHNR, CDR2 FQNEAQ (reference sequence). The CDR3 has 16 residues. The CDR3 DNA reads TGTGCCAGCAGCGCGGGGGGTCGGGACCTAGCAGATACGCAGTATTTT. It specifies CASSAGGRDLADTQYF.

The chain has TRBV30 and TRBJ2-1, with a tentative D call TRBD1 (6 bases). The CDR3 extends over 13 amino acids. Germline CDR1 is GTSNPN and CDR2 is SVGIG (reference sequence). Trimming removed 4 bases at V and 4 bases at J, with 11 bases between. CDR3 amino acids: CAWTKDSYNEQFF. The CDR3 nucleotides read TGTGCCTGGACAAAGGACAGTTACAATGAGCAGTTCTTC.

This rearrangement joins TRBV6-2 or TRBV6-3 to TRBJ2-6; D possibly corresponds to TRBD2 (6 bases). Germline CDR1 MNHEY, CDR2 SVGEGT. The CDR3 consists of 16 residues. V was trimmed by 0 bases and J by 2 bases, leaving 8 bases between them. As DNA, the CDR3 is TGTGCCAGCAGTTACTCCTCGGGGGCTGGGGCCAACGTCCTGACTTTC. It specifies CASSYSSGAGANVLTF.

The rearrangement uses TRBV21-1 and TRBJ2-3; the D call of TRBD2 is as the table states it, not checked on the DNA. TRBV21-1 is labeled a pseudogene. The CDR3 length is 17 residues. The CDR3 DNA sequence: TGTGCCAGCAGCAAAGCGCGGGAAGGGACGGGTCCAGATACGCAGTATTTT. Translating it yields CASSKAREGTGPDTQYF.

Notes on this clone: Additional DNA sequences in this sample encode the identical CDR3. V and J are TRBV6-5 and TRBJ2-5; D remains ambiguous. Between the trimmed V and J ends, which lost 3 bases and 3 bases, there was a span of 2 bases. This CDR3 has 11 amino acids. Germline lookup yields CDR1 MNHEY and CDR2 SVGAGI. The CDR3 region is CASSYKETQYF. The CDR3 DNA reads as TGTGCCAGCAGTTATAAAGAGACCCAGTACTTC.

The chain couples TRBV7-9 to TRBJ1-2, with D tentatively TRBD1 (6 bases). This CDR3 region has 16 residues. The V gene's germline CDR1 is SEHNR and CDR2 FQNEAQ (reference sequence). Trimming took 4 bases from V and 3 from J, leaving 18 bases between them. The CDR3 DNA reads as TGTGCCAGCAGCTCCTGGCCCGGACAGAGAGACTATGGCTACACCTTC. It specifies CASSSWPGQRDYGYTF.

This chain's CDR3 is CASSQETGGRGYGYTF. CDR3 in DNA: TGTGCCAGCAGCCAAGAGACAGGGGGCCGAGGCTATGGCTACACCTTC. The rearrangement links TRBV4-2 to TRBJ1-2, with 10 bases fitting TRBD1. Losses at the gene ends were 0 bases for V and 4 bases for J; bases not matched to a gene: 5. The CDR3 has 16 residues. The V gene's germline CDR1 is LGHNA and CDR2 YNFKEQ.

The chain combines TRBV11-2 with TRBJ2-3; the D is unclear. In germline, CDR1 is SGHAT, CDR2 FQNNGV. This CDR3 spans 16 amino acids. The V end lost 1 base, the J end lost 2 bases, and 13 bases lay between the germline ends. Here the CDR3 DNA reads TGTGCCAGCAGCTTAGGGTTCAGTTTACACACAGATACGCAGTATTTT. This sequence encodes CASSLGFSLHTDTQYF.

The CDR3 DNA reads as TGTGCCAGCAGCACCACAGGGAATCCCACTGAAGCTTTCTTT. Its protein product is CASSTTGNPTEAFF. The chain recombines TRBV7-3 with TRBJ1-1; possible D gene TRBD1, 6 bases. Germline V lookup: CDR1 SGHTA, CDR2 FQGTGA. Trimming left V 5 bases short and J 4 bases short, with 14 bases between. The CDR3 consists of 14 residues.

V is TRBV15 and J is TRBJ2-4; 8 nucleotides match TRBD2. Germline CDR1 and CDR2: LNHNV and YYDKDF (reference sequence). The CDR3 is 23 residues long. V was pared by 0 bases and J by 3 bases, with 25 bases of the junction left unmatched. This CDR3 is CATSRDYGPGGAGTALGKNIQYF. The CDR3 DNA reads TGTGCCACCAGCAGAGATTATGGCCCCGGGGGGGCAGGGACCGCATTAGGCAAAAACATTCAGTACTTC.

CDR3 residues: CASSMFTASGELFF. In DNA, the CDR3 is TGTGCCAGTAGTATGTTCACAGCATCCGGGGAGCTGTTTTTT. The chain couples TRBV19 to TRBJ2-2; D is unclear. Trimming removed 3 bases at V and 6 bases at J, with 11 bases between. Germline CDR1 LNHDA, CDR2 SQIVND (reference sequence). The CDR3 totals 14 residues.

The rearrangement links TRBV19 to TRBJ2-7, with a tentative D call TRBD2 (6 bases). The germline V gene encodes CDR1 LNHDA and CDR2 SQIVND (reference sequence). This CDR3 region has 14 residues. Trimming removed 11 bases at V and 0 bases at J, with 17 bases between. The chain's CDR3 is CASTPRGSSYEQYF. CDR3 sequence (DNA): TGTGCCTCTACCCCCCGGGGGAGCTCCTACGAGCAGTACTTC.

This clone came up once. V gene TRBV3-1 (or the pseudogene TRBV3-2) combines with J gene TRBJ2-2, with a possible D match to TRBD1 (6 bases). V lost 5 bases to trimming and J lost 2 bases, with 15 bases between them. The CDR3 spans 16 residues. Germline-derived CDR1 and CDR2 are LGHDT and YNNKEL (reference sequence). The CDR3 spells CASSYRQALNTGELFF. CDR3 nucleotides: TGTGCCAGCAGCTACCGACAGGCTCTTAACACCGGGGAGCTGTTTTTT.

CDR3 loop: CASSQDLEVAGNTIYF. In nucleotides, the CDR3 is TGCGCCAGCAGCCAAGACCTCGAGGTCGCTGGAAACACCATATATTTT. The chain combines TRBV4-3 with TRBJ1-3; D gene ambiguous. V was shortened by 0 bases and J by 2 bases, with 11 bases between the two germline ends. Germline CDR1 LGHNA, CDR2 YSLEER. The CDR3 has 16 amino acids.

The V call is TRBV5-1, the J call TRBJ2-2; 9 nucleotides match TRBD2. The CDR3 totals 15 residues. Losses at the gene ends were 4 bases for V and 2 bases for J; bases not matched to a gene: 3. Germline lookup yields CDR1 SGHRS and CDR2 YFSETQ. The CDR3 is CASSSGGSNTGELFF. Written as DNA, the CDR3 is TGCGCCAGCAGCAGCGGGGGGTCAAACACCGGGGAGCTGTTTTTT.